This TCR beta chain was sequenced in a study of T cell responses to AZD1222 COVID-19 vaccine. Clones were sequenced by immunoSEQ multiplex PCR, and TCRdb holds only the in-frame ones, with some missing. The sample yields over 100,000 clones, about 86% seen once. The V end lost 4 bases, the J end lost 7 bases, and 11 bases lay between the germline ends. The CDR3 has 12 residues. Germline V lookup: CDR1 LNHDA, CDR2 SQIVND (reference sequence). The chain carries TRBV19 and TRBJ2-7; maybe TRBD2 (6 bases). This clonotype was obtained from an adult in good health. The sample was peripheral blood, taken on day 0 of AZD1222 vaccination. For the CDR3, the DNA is TGTGCCAGTAGTAGGGGGGATGGGGAGCAGTACTTC. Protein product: CASSRGDGEQYF.